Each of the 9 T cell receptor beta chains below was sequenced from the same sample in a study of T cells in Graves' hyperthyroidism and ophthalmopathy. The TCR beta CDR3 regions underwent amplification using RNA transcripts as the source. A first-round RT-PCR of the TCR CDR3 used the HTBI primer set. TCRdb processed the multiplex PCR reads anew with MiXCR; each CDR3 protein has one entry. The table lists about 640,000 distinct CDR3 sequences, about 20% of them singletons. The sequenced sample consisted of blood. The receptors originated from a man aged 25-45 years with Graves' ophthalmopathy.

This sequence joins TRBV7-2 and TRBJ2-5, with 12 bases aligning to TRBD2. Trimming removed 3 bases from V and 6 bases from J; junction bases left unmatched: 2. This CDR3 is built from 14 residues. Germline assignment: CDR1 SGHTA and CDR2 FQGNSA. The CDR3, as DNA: TGTGCCAGCAGCTTCACTAGCGGGAGGAAGACCCAGTACTTC. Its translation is CASSFTSGRKTQYF.

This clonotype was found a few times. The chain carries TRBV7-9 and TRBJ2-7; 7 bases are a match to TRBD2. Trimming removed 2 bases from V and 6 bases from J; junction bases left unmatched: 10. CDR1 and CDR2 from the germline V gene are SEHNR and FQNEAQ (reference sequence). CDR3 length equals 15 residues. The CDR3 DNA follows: TGTGCCAGCAGCTTACCCGGACTAGTCCCCGGCGAGCAGTACTTC. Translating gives CASSLPGLVPGEQYF.

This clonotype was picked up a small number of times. The CDR3 spells CASSRQGKSPYEQYF. DNA for the CDR3: TGTGCCAGCAGCCGACAGGGGAAAAGTCCCTACGAGCAGTACTTC. V is TRBV5-5 and J is TRBJ2-7; 8 nucleotides match TRBD1. Germline trimming cut 4 bases from V and 2 bases from J; bases unmatched to any gene: 8. From germline, CDR1 is SGHKS and CDR2 YYEKEE (reference sequence). CDR3 size: 15 residues.

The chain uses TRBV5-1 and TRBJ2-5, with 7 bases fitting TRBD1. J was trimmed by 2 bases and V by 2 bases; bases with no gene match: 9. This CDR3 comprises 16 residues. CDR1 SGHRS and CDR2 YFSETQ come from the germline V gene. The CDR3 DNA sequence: TGCGCCAGCAGCTTTGAGACAGGGTTCAGACAAGAGACCCAGTACTTC. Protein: CASSFETGFRQETQYF.

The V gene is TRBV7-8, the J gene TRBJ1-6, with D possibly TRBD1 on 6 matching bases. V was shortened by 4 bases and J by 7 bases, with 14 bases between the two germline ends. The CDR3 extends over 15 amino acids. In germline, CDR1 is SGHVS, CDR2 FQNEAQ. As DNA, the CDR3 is TGTGCCAGCAGCTCCCAGACAGGTCGGAATTCACCCCTCCACTTT. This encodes CASSSQTGRNSPLHF.

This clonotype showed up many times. The CDR3 sequence is CASSQPWDSGRAYEQYF. CDR3 DNA sequence: TGTGCCAGCAGCCAACCTTGGGATAGCGGGAGGGCCTACGAGCAGTACTTC. The V gene is TRBV7-2, the J gene TRBJ2-7; 11 bases are shared with TRBD2. V dropped 5 bases and J dropped 2; count of bases not matched to a gene: 11. The CDR3 has 17 amino acids. The germline gives CDR1 SGHTA, CDR2 FQGNSA.

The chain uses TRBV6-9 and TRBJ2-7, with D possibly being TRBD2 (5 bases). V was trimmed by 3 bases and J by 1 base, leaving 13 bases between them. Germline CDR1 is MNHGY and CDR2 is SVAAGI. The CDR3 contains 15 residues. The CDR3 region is CASSYWGEPSYEQYF. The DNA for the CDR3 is TGTGCCAGCAGTTACTGGGGAGAACCTTCCTACGAGCAGTACTTC.

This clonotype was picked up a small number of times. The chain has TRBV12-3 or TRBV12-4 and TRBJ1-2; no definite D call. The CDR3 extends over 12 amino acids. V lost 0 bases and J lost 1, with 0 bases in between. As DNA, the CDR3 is TGTGCCAGCAGTTTAGCTAACTATGGCTACACCTTC. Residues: CASSLANYGYTF.

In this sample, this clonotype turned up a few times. The CDR3 is CASSQFTSGYEQYF. Here the CDR3 DNA reads TGTGCCAGCAGTCAATTTACTAGCGGCTACGAGCAGTACTTC. The V and J genes are TRBV6-1 and TRBJ2-7; 8 bases are shared with TRBD2. The CDR3 consists of 14 residues. With V trimmed by 5 bases and J by 3 bases, 6 bases remained unmatched. From germline, CDR1 is MNHNS and CDR2 SASEGT.